This TCR beta chain was found in a study of cytomegalovirus exposure and HLA in healthy donors. CDR3 length: 12 residues. Trimming removed 7 bases at V and 8 bases at J, with 14 bases between. Germline V lookup: CDR1 MDHEN, CDR2 SYDVKM. As to this clone: Antigen: not known.

Study findings and constraints: Data from an earlier analysis indicated that most TCR beta V segments were productive either about 87% or about 30% of the time. In a later analysis, HLA-C alleles had the fewest associated TCRs, DRB1 alleles the most. CMV serostatus stood as the only immune exposure information on hand. Certain indistinguishable V segments, among them TRBV6-2 and TRBV6-3, were excluded.

Researchers ran the PCR with 60 Vbeta and 13 Jbeta primers. Sequencing was performed with immunoSEQ multiplex PCR; in TCRdb, only in-frame clones are kept and a portion is missing. Seen here are around 110,000 clones, more than 65% observed once, and the top ten hold 2% to 2.5%. The specimen was PBMCs. The receptor was derived from a man aged 30 to 39 in good health and CMV-seronegative. The chain carries TRBV28 and TRBJ1-1, with no clear D. CDR3 DNA: TGTGCCAGCAACCTATGGGGAGCCGAAGCTTTCTTT. Translating it yields CASNLWGAEAFF.